Sequencing of this T cell receptor (beta chain) was carried out in a study of blood T cell repertoires in COVID-19. V was trimmed by 4 bases and J by 5 bases, leaving 14 bases between them. Per germline, CDR1 SQVTM and CDR2 ANQGSEA. This CDR3 region has 13 residues. Data came from immunoSEQ multiplex PCR; TCRdb stores just in-frame clones and leaves some out. The data contain around 310,000 clones, roughly nine tenths of them singletons. The clonotype comes from a woman aged 30 to 39 who had recovered from COVID-19. The specimen was PBMCs or T cells enriched from blood (not recorded which). The gene calls are TRBV29-1 and TRBJ1-1; D is unclear. CDR3 DNA sequence: TGCAGCGTTGGGCAGGTACTCTGGACTGAAGCTTTCTTT. It is translated as CSVGQVLWTEAFF.